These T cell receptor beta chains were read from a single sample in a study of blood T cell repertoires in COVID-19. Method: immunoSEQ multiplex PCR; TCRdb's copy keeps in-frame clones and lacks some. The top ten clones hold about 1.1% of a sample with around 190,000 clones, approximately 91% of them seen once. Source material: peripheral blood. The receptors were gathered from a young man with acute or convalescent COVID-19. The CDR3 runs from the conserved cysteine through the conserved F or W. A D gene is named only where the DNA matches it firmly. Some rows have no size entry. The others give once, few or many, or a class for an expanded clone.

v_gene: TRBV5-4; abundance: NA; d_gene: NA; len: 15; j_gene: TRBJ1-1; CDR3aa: CASSVQQGYTSEAFF; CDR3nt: TGTGCCAGCAGCGTCCAACAGGGCTACACTTCTGAAGCTTTCTTT
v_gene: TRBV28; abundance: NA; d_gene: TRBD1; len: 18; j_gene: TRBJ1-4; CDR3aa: CASSYHRGRSPRGEKLFF; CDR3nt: TGTGCCAGCAGTTACCACAGGGGGCGGAGTCCAAGGGGGGAAAAACTGTTTTTT
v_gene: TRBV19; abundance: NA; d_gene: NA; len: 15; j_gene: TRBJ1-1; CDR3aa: CASQTDRHLNTEAFF; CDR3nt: TGTGCCAGCCAAACGGACAGACACCTGAACACTGAAGCTTTCTTT
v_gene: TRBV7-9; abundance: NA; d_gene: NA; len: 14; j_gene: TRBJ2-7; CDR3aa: CASSLGVGPDEQYF; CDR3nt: TGTGCCAGCAGCTTAGGAGTGGGGCCTGATGAGCAGTACTTC
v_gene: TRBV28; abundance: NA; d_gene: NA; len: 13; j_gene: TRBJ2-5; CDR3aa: CASSPAPRETQYF; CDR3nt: TGTGCCAGCAGCCCCGCGCCGCGAGAGACCCAGTACTTC
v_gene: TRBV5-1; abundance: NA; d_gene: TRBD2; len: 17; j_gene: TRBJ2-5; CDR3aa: CASSLRSGSGTGETQYF; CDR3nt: TGCGCCAGCAGCTTGAGATCCGGGAGCGGGACGGGAGAGACCCAGTACTTC
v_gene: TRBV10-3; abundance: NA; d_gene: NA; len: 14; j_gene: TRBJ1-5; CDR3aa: CAISGTKEYQPQHF; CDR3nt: TGTGCCATCAGCGGGACAAAGGAGTATCAGCCCCAGCATTTT
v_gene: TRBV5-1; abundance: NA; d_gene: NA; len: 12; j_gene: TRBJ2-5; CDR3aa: CASSLAEETQYF; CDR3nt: TGCGCCAGCAGCTTGGCCGAAGAGACCCAGTACTTC
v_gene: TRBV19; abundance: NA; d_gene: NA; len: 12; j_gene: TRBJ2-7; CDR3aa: CASSDIGVKQYF; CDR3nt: TGTGCCAGTAGTGACATAGGGGTAAAGCAGTACTTC
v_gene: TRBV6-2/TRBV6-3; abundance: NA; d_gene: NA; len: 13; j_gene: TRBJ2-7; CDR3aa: CASSYGGQYEQYF; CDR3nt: TGTGCCAGCAGTTACGGCGGACAGTACGAGCAGTACTTC
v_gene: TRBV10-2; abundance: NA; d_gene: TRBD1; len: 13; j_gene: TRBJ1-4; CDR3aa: CASSAGQQEKLFF; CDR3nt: TGCGCCAGCAGCGCGGGACAGCAAGAAAAACTGTTTTTT
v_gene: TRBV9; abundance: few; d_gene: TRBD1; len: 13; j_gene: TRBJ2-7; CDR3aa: CASSVRDRDEQYF; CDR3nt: TGTGCCAGCAGCGTCCGGGACAGGGACGAGCAGTACTTC
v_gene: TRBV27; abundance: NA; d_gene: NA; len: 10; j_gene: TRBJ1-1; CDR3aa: CASWGVEAFF; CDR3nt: TGTGCCAGCTGGGGCGTTGAAGCTTTCTTT
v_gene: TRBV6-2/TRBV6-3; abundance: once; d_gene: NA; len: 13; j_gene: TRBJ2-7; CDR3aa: CASTPLGLFEQYF; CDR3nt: TGTGCCAGCACCCCCCTCGGACTGTTCGAGCAGTACTTC
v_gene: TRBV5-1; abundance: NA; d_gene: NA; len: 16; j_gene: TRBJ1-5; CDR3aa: CASSGLTAAPNQPQHF; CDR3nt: TGCGCCAGCAGCGGGTTGACAGCCGCCCCCAATCAGCCCCAGCATTTT
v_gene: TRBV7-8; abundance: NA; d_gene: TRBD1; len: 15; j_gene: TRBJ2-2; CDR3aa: CASGQGRGNTGELFF; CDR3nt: TGTGCCAGCGGACAGGGCAGAGGGAACACCGGGGAGCTGTTTTTT
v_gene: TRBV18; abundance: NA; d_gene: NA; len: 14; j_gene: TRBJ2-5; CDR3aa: CASSPSAAQETQYF; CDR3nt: TGTGCCAGCTCACCATCAGCGGCCCAAGAGACCCAGTACTTC
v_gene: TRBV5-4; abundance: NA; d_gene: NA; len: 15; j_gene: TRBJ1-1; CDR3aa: CASSQDGQIITEAFF; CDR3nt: TGTGCCAGCAGCCAAGATGGGCAGATAATAACTGAAGCTTTCTTT
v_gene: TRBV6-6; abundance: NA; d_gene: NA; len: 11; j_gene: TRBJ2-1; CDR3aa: CASTLEYEQFF; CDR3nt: TGTGCCAGCACCCTAGAGTATGAGCAGTTCTTC
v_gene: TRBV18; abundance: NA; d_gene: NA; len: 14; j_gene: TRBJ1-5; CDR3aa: CASSPYPDNQPQHF; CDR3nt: TGTGCCAGCTCACCATATCCAGACAATCAGCCCCAGCATTTT
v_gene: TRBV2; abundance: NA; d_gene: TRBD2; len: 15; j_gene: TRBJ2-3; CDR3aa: CASSPRTSGADTQYF; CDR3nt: TGTGCCAGCAGTCCCCGGACTAGCGGGGCAGATACGCAGTATTTT
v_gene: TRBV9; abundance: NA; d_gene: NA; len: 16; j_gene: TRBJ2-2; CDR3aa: CASSVGTGLTTGELFF; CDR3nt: TGTGCCAGCAGCGTAGGCACCGGACTGACGACCGGGGAGCTGTTTTTT
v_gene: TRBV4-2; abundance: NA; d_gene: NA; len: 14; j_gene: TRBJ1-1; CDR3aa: CASLVNGRGTEAFF; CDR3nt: TGTGCCAGCCTGGTAAATGGGAGAGGGACTGAAGCTTTCTTT
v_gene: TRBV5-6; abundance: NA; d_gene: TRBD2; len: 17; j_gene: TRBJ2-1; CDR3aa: CASSLGLASSSYNEQFF; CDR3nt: TGTGCCAGCAGCTTGGGACTAGCGTCCAGCTCCTACAATGAGCAGTTCTTC
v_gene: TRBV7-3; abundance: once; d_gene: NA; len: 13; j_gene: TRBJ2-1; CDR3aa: CASSLRSYNEQFF; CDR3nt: TGTGCCAGCAGCTTACGCTCCTACAATGAGCAGTTCTTC
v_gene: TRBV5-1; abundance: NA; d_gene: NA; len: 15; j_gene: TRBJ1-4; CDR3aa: CASSLGTTKGEKLFF; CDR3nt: TGCGCCAGCAGCTTGGGGACAACGAAGGGTGAAAAACTGTTTTTT
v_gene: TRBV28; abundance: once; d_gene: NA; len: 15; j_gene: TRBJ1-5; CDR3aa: CASSRVLSGGQPQHF; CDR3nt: TGTGCCAGCAGCCGGGTCCTCTCCGGCGGGCAGCCCCAGCATTTT
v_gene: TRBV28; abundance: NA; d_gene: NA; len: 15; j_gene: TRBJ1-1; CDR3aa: CASSLWGSWGTEAFF; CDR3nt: TGTGCCAGCAGTTTGTGGGGCTCGTGGGGCACTGAAGCTTTCTTT
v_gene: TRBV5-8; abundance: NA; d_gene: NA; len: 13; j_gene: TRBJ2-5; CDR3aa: CASSPAGQETQYF; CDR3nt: TGTGCCAGCAGCCCGGCGGGCCAAGAGACCCAGTACTTC
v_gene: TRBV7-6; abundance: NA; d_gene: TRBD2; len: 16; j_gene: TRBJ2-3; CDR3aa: CASSYTRTSGGDTQYF; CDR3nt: TGTGCCAGCAGCTATACTCGGACTAGCGGCGGGGATACGCAGTATTTT
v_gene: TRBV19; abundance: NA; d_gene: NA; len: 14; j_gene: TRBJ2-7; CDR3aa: CASSRAGVSYEQYF; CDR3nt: TGTGCCAGTAGTAGGGCAGGGGTCTCCTACGAGCAGTACTTC
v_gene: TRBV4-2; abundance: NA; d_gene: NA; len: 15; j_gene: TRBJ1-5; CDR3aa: CASSQENTGGEPQHF; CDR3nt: TGTGCCAGCAGCCAAGAAAACACCGGAGGCGAGCCCCAGCATTTT
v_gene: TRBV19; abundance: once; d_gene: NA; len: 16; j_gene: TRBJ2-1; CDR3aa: CASSIDRQSIYNEQFF; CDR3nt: TGTGCCAGTAGTATAGACAGACAATCGATCTACAATGAGCAGTTCTTC
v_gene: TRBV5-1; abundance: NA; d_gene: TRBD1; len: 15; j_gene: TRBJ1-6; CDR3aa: CASSLPGQGNSPLHF; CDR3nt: TGCGCCAGCAGCTTACCGGGACAGGGAAATTCACCCCTCCACTTT
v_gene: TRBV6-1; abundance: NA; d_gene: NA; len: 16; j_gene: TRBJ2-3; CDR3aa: CASSERLGTYTDTQYF; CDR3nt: TGTGCCAGCAGTGAACGTCTGGGCACCTACACAGATACGCAGTATTTT